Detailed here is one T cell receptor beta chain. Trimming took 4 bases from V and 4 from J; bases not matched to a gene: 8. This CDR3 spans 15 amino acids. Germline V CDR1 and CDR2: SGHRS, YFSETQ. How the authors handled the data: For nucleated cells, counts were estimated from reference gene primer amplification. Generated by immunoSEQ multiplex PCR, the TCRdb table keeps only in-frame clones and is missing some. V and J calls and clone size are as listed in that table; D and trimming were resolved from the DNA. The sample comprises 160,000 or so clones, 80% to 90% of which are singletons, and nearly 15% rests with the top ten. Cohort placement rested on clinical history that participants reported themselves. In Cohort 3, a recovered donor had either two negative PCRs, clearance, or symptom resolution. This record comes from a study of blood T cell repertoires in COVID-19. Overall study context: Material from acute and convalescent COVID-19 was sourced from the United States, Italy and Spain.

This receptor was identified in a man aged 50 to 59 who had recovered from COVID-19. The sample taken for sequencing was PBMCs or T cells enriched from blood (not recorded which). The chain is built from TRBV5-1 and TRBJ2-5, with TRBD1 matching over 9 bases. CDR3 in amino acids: CASSPQGADVETQYF. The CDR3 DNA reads TGCGCCAGCAGCCCACAGGGGGCGGATGTAGAGACCCAGTACTTC. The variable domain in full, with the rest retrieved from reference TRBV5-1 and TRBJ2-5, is KAGVTQTPRYLIKTRGQQVTLSCSPISGHRSVSWYQQTPGQGLQFLFEYFSETQRNKGNFPGRFSGRQFSNSRSEMNVSTLELGDSALYLCASSPQGADVETQYFGPGTRLLVL.